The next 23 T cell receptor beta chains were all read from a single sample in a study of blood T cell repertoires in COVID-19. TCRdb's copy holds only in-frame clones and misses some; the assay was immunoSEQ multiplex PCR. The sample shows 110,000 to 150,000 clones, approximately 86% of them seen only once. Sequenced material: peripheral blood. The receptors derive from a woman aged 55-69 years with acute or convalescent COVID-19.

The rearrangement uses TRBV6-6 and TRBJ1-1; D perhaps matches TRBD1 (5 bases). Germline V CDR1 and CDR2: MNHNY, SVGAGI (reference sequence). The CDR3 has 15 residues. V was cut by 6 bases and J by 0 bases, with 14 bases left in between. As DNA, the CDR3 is TGTGCCAGCAGCGAGACCGGGACTTTGAACACTGAAGCTTTCTTT. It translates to CASSETGTLNTEAFF.

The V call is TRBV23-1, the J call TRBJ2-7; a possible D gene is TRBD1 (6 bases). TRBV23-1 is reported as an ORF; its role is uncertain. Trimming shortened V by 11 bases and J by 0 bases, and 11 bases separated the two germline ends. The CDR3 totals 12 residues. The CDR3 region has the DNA TGCGCCCTCACAGGGAGCTCCTACGAGCAGTACTTC. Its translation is CALTGSSYEQYF.

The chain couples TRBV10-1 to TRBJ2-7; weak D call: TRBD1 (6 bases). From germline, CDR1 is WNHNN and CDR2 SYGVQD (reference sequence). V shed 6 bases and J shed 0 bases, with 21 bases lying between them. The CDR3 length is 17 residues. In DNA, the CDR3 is TGCGCCAGCAGGGACACCTCGAGGGGACACTTCTCCTACGAGCAGTACTTC. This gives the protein CASRDTSRGHFSYEQYF.

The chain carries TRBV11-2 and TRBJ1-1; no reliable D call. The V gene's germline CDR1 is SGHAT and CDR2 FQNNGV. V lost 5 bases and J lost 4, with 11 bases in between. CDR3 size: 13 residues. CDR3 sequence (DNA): TGTGCCAGCAGCCCCGGAGGGTCCACTGAAGCTTTCTTT. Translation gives CASSPGGSTEAFF.

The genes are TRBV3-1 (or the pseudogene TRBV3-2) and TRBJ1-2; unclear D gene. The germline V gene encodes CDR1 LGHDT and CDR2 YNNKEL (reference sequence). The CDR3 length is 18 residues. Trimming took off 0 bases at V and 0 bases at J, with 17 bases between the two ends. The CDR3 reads CASSQDAQRNRANYGYTF. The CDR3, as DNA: TGTGCCAGCAGCCAAGATGCCCAGCGGAACAGAGCTAACTATGGCTACACCTTC.

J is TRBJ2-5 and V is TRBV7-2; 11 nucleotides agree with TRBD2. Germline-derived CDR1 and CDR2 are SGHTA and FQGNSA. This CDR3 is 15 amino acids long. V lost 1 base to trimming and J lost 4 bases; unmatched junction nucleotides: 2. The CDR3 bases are TGTGCCAGCAGCTTAGTAGCGGGGGGGATAGAGACCCAGTACTTC. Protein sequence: CASSLVAGGIETQYF. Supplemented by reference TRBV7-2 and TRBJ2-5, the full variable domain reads GAGVSQSPSNKVTEKGKDVELRCDPISGHTALYWYRQSLGQGLEFLIYFQGNSAPDKSGLPSDRFSAERTGGSVSTLTIQRTQQEDSAVYLCASSLVAGGIETQYFGPGTRLLVL.

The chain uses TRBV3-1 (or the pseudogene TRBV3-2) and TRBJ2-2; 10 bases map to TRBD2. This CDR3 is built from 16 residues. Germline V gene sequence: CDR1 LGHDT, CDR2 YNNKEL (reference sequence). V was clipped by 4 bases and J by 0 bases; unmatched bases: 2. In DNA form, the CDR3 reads TGTGCCAGCAGCCCAAGCGGGGGGGCGAACACCGGGGAGCTGTTTTTT. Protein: CASSPSGGANTGELFF.

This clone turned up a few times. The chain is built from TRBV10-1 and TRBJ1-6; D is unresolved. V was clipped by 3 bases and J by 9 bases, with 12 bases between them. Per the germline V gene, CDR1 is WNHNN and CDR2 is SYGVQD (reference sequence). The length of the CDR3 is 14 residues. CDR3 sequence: CASSDEVSGSPLHF. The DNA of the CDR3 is TGCGCCAGCAGTGATGAGGTCTCGGGTTCACCCCTCCACTTT.

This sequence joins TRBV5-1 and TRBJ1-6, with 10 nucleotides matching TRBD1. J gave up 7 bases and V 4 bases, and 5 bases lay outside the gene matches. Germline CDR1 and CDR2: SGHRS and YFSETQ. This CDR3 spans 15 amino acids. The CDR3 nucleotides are TGCGCCAGCAGCAGGGACAGGGGTGGGAATTCACCCCTCCACTTT. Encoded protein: CASSRDRGGNSPLHF. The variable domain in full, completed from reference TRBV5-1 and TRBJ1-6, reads KAGVTQTPRYLIKTRGQQVTLSCSPISGHRSVSWYQQTPGQGLQFLFEYFSETQRNKGNFPGRFSGRQFSNSRSEMNVSTLELGDSALYLCASSRDRGGNSPLHFGNGTRLTVT.

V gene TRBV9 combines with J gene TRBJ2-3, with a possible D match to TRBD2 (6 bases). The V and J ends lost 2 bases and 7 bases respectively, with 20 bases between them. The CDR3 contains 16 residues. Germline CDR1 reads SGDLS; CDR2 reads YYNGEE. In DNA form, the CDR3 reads TGTGCCAGCAGCGTGGGTTCGGTGGCGGGGTCGAATACGCAGTATTTT. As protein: CASSVGSVAGSNTQYF.

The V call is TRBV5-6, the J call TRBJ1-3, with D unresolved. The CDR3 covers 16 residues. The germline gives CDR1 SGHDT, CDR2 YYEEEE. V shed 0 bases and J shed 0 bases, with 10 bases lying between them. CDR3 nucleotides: TGTGCCAGCAGCTTGGGGCCACCTTTCTCTGGAAACACCATATATTTT. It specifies CASSLGPPFSGNTIYF.

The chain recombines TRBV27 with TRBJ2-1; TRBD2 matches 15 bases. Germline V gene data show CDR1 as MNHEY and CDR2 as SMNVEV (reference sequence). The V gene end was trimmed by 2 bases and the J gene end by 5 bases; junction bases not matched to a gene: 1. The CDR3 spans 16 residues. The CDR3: CASSLRTSGGDNEQFF. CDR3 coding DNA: TGTGCCAGCAGTTTACGGACTAGCGGGGGGGACAATGAGCAGTTCTTC.

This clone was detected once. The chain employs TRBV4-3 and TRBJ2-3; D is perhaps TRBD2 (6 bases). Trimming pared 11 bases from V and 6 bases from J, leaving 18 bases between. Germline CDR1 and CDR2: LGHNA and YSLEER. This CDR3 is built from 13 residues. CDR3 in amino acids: CAPPGLSVDTQYF. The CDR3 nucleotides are TGCGCCCCACCGGGACTTAGTGTGGATACGCAGTATTTT.

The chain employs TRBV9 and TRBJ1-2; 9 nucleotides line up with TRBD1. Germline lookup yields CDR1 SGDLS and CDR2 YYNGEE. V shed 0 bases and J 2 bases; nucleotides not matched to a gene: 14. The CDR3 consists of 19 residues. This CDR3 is CASSVVPIGTGIQNYGYTF. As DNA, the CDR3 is TGTGCCAGCAGCGTAGTACCAATTGGGACAGGGATCCAGAACTATGGCTACACCTTC.

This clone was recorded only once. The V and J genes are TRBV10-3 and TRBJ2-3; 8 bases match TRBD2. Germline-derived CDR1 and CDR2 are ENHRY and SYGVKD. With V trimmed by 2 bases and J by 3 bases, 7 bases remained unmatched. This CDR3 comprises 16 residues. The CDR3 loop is CAISEGSGGPTDTQYF. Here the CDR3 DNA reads TGTGCCATCAGTGAGGGGAGCGGGGGCCCGACAGATACGCAGTATTTT.

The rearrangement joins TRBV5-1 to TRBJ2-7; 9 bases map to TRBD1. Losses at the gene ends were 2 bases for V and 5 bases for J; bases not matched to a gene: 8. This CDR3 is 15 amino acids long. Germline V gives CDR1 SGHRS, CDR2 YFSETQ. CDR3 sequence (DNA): TGCGCCAGCAGCTTCCCGACAGGGGGTTTCGACGAGCAGTACTTC. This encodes CASSFPTGGFDEQYF. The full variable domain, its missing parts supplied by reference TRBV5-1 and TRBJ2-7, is KAGVTQTPRYLIKTRGQQVTLSCSPISGHRSVSWYQQTPGQGLQFLFEYFSETQRNKGNFPGRFSGRQFSNSRSEMNVSTLELGDSALYLCASSFPTGGFDEQYFGPGTRLTVT.

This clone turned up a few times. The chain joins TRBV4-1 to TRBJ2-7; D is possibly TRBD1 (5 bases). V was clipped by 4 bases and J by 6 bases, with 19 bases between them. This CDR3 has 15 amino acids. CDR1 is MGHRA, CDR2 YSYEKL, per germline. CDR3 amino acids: CASSPRRGLPGEQYF. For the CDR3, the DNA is TGCGCCAGCAGCCCACGAAGGGGCCTCCCGGGCGAGCAGTACTTC.

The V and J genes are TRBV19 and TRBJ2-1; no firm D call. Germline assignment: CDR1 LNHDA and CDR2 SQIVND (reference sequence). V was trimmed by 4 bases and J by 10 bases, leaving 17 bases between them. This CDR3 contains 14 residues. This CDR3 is CASSKMAPQAEQFF. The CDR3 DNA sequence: TGTGCCAGTAGTAAGATGGCCCCTCAGGCCGAGCAGTTCTTC.

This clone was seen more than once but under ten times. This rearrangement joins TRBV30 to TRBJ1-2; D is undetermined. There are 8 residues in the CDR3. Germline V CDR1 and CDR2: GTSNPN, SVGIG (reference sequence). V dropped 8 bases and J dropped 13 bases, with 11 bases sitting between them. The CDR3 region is CALTPGTF. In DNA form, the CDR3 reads TGTGCCCTCACGCCCGGCACCTTC.

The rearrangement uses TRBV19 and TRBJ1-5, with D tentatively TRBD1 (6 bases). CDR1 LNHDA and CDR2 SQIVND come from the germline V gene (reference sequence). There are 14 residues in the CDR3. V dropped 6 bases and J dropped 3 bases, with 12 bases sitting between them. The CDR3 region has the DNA TGTGCCAGTAGGCCCCTGGGGGCCAATCAGCCCCAGCATTTT. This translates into CASRPLGANQPQHF.

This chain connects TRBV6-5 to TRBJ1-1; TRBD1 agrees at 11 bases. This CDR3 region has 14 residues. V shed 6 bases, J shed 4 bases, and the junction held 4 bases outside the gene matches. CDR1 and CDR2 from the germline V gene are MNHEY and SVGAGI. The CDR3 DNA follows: TGTGCCAGCAGAGGACAGGGGGCAGTCACTGAAGCTTTCTTT. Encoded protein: CASRGQGAVTEAFF.

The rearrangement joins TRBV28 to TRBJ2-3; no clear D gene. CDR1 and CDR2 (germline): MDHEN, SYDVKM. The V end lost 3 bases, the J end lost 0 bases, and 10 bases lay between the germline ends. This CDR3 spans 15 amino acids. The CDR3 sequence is CASSFPPASTDTQYF. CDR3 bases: TGTGCCAGCAGTTTCCCTCCTGCGAGCACAGATACGCAGTATTTT.

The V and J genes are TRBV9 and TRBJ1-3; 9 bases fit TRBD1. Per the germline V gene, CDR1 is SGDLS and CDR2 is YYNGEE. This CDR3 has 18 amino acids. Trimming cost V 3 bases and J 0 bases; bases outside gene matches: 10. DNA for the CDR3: TGTGCCAGCAGCGAAGGAGCCGGACAGGGGCGCTCTGGAAACACCATATATTTT. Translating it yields CASSEGAGQGRSGNTIYF.